This T cell receptor (beta chain) was sequenced in a study of cytomegalovirus exposure and HLA in healthy donors. Study-level information: Earlier sequencing of around 190 million T cells yielded 100 million to 120 million unique TCR beta sequences.

A multiplex PCR was run with 60 Vbeta primers and 13 Jbeta primers. Sequencing was performed with immunoSEQ multiplex PCR; in TCRdb, only in-frame clones are kept and a portion is missing. Of more than 150,000 clones listed, roughly four fifths are singletons. This TCR was sampled from a young man in good health and CMV-seronegative. Input material: PBMCs.

The DNA of the CDR3 is TGTGCCTGCTTGGGGACAGGCCGGAATGAGCAGTTCTTC. Translated: CACLGTGRNEQFF. V is TRBV6-1 and J is TRBJ2-1, with 8 bases fitting TRBD1. With 11 bases clipped from V and 7 bases from J, the junction kept 10 bases outside the gene matches. Germline assignment: CDR1 MNHNS and CDR2 SASEGT. The CDR3 sequence is 13 residues long.